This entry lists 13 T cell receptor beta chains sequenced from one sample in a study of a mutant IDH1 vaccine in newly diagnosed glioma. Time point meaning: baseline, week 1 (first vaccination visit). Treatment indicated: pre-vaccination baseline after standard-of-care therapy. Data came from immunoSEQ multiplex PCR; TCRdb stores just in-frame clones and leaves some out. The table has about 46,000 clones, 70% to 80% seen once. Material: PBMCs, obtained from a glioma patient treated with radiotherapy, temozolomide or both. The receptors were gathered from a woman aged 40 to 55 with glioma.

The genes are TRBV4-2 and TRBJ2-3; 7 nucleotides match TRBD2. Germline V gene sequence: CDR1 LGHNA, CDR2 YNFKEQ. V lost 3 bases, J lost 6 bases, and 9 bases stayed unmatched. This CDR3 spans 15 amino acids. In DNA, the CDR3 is TGTGCCAGCAGCCAGGCGACTAGCCCGGATGATACGCAGTATTTT. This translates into CASSQATSPDDTQYF.

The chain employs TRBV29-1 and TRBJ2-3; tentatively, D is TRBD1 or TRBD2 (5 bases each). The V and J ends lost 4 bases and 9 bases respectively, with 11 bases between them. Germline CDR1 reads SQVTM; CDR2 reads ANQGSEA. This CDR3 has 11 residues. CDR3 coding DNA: TGCAGCGTTGGATCCGGGACGACGCAGTATTTT. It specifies CSVGSGTTQYF.

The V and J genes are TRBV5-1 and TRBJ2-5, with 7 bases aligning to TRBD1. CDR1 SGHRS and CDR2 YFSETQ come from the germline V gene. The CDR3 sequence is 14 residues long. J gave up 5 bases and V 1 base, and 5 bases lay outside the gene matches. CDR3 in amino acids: CASSLQGVEETQYF. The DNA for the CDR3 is TGCGCCAGCAGCTTGCAGGGGGTTGAGGAGACCCAGTACTTC.

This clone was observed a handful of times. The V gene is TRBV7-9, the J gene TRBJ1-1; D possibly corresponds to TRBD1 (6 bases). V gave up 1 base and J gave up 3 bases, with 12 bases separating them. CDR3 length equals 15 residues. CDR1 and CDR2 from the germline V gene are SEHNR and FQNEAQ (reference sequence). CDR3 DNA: TGTGCCAGCAGCTTAGGAAGGGGGTTGGACACTGAAGCTTTCTTT. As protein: CASSLGRGLDTEAFF.

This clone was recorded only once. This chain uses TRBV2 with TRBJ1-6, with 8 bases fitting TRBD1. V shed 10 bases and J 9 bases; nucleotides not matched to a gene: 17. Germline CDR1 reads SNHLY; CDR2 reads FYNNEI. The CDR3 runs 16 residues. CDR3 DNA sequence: TGTGCCACCTGGGGGGGCAGGGGGCGCGTAGGTTCACCCCTCCACTTT. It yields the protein CATWGGRGRVGSPLHF.

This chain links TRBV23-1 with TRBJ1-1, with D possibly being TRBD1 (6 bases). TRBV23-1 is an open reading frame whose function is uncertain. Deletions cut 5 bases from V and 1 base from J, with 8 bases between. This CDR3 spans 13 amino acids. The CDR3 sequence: CASSSTGNTEAFF. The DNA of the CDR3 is TGCGCCAGCAGTTCGACAGGGAACACTGAAGCTTTCTTT.

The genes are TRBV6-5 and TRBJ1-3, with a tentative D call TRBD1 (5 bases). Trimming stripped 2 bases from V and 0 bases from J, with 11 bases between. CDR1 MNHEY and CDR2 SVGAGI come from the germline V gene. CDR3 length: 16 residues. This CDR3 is CASSYHRRYSGNTIYF. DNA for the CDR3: TGTGCCAGCAGTTACCACAGGAGGTACTCTGGAAACACCATATATTTT.

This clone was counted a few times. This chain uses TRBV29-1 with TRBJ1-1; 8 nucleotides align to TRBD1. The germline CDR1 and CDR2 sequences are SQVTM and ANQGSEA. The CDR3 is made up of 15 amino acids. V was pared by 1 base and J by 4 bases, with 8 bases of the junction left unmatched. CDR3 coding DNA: TGCAGCGTTGAAGGAAGACAGGGGTGGGGCACTGAAGCTTTCTTT. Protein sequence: CSVEGRQGWGTEAFF.

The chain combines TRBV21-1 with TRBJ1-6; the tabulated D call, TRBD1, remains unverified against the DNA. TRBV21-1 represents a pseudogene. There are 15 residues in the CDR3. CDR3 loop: CASSRTGRWMSPLHF. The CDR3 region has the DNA TGTGCCAGCAGCAGGACAGGGCGTTGGATGTCACCCCTCCACTTT.

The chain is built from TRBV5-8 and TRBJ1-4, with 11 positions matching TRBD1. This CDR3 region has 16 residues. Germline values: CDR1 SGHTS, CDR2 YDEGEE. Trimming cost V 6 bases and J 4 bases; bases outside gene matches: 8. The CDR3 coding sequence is TGTGCCAGCACCTCGGACAGGGGGCGCCTTAATGAAAAACTGTTTTTT. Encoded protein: CASTSDRGRLNEKLFF.

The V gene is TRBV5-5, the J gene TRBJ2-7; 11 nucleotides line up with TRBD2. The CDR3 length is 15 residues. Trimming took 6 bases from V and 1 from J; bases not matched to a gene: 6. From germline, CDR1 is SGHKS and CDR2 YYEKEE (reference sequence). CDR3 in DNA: TGTGCCAGCAATGATCGACTAGCGGGGTCCTACGAGCAGTACTTC. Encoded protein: CASNDRLAGSYEQYF.

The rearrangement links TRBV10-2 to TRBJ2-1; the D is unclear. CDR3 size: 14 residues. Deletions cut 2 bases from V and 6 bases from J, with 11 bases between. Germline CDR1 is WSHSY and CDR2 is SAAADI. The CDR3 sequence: CASSELGIANEQFF. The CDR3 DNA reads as TGCGCCAGCAGTGAGCTGGGGATAGCCAATGAGCAGTTCTTC.

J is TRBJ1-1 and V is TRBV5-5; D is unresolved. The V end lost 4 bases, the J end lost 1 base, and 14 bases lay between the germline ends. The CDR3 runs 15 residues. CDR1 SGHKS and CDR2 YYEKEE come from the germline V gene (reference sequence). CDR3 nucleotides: TGTGCCAGCAGCGCGCTCCTGATTCAGAACACTGAAGCTTTCTTT. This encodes CASSALLIQNTEAFF. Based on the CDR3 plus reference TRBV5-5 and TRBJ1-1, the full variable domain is DAGVTQSPTHLIKTRGQQVTLRCSPISGHKSVSWYQQVLGQGPQFIFQYYEKEERGRGNFPDRFSARQFPNYSSELNVNALLLGDSALYLCASSALLIQNTEAFFGQGTRLTVV.